These 21 T cell receptor beta chains share one sample of origin, sequenced in a study of human T cells and chemical hapten exposure. Time point here: patch test 2, 6 weeks after DPC sensitization. Treatment of the sample: therapeutic diphenylcyclopropenone sensitization with weekly scalp DPC. Each CDR3 protein is one row after TCRdb ran MiXCR on the RACE reads. The sample yields some 44,000 distinct CDR3 sequences, just under 9% seen once. The sample was whole blood, taken in connection with sensitization to the hapten diphenylcyclopropenone (DPC). Source of these receptors: a woman aged 40-49 years with alopecia areata. Some clones in this sample may be carry-over from other donors' samples.

This clonotype has a count of ten or more. CDR3 in amino acids: CASSPPGAGGVDTEAFF. The DNA for the CDR3 is TGTGCCAGCTCACCTCCCGGGGCCGGGGGCGTCGACACTGAAGCTTTCTTT. The chain carries TRBV18 and TRBJ1-1; the D gene is possibly TRBD1 (6 bases). The CDR3 loop spans 17 amino acids. V lost 3 bases to trimming and J lost 3 bases, with 20 bases between them. Germline CDR1 KGHSH, CDR2 LQKENI.

This clonotype has only a few counts. The chain combines TRBV5-1 with TRBJ1-1, with 7 bases that match TRBD1. The CDR3 covers 12 residues. Germline assignment: CDR1 SGHRS and CDR2 YFSETQ. J gave up 14 bases and V 2 bases, and 9 bases lay outside the gene matches. CDR3 loop: CASSFGGQLIFF. In nucleotides, the CDR3 is TGCGCCAGCAGCTTCGGGGGACAGCTCATATTCTTT.

Many counts were recorded for this clonotype. The chain employs TRBV7-9 and TRBJ1-6; D is undetermined. The germline V gene has CDR1 SEHNR and CDR2 FQNEAQ (reference sequence). The V end lost 1 base, the J end lost 5 bases, and 6 bases lay between the germline ends. The CDR3 is 14 residues long. The CDR3 loop is CASSLDGDNSPLHF. Here the CDR3 DNA reads TGTGCCAGCAGCTTAGACGGGGATAATTCACCCCTCCACTTT.

V gene TRBV5-1 combines with J gene TRBJ2-1; 10 positions agree with TRBD2. Germline trimming cut 2 bases from V and 4 bases from J; bases unmatched to any gene: 6. This CDR3 comprises 16 residues. Germline CDR1 reads SGHRS; CDR2 reads YFSETQ. CDR3 nucleotides: TGCGCCAGCAGCTTTCTAGCGGGGGACAAATACAATGAGCAGTTCTTC. Its translation is CASSFLAGDKYNEQFF.

This clonotype was counted many times. The chain combines TRBV12-3 or TRBV12-4 with TRBJ2-4, with D maybe TRBD2 (7 bases). The CDR3 runs to 16 residues. V was shortened by 2 bases and J by 9 bases, with 20 bases between the two germline ends. This CDR3 is CASSLLRGAAPGIQYF. The CDR3 DNA reads as TGTGCCAGCAGTTTACTCCGGGGGGCCGCCCCCGGCATTCAGTACTTC.

Turning to this clonotype: Because the CDR3 is missing its conserved closing phenylalanine or tryptophan, this is likely a read error. V is TRBV29-1 and J is TRBJ1-1; D might be TRBD1 (5 bases). Between the trimmed V and J ends, which lost 6 bases and 0 bases, there was a span of 11 bases. The CDR3 consists of 13 residues. Germline V CDR1 and CDR2: SQVTM, ANQGSEA. The CDR3 nucleotides read TGCAGCGTCGCAGGGAGAATGAACACTGAAGCTTTCTCT. Protein product: CSVAGRMNTEAFS.

This clonotype was seen ten or more times. V and J are TRBV20-1 and TRBJ1-4; TRBD1 agrees at 8 bases. The germline V gene encodes CDR1 DFQATT and CDR2 SNEGSKA (reference sequence). The CDR3 spans 14 residues. With V trimmed by 0 bases and J by 8 bases, 5 bases remained unmatched. CDR3 sequence: CSARELRTGEKLFF. DNA of the CDR3: TGCAGTGCTAGAGAATTGAGGACAGGGGAAAAACTGTTTTTT.

This clonotype was seen repeatedly, ten times or more. The chain has TRBV6-2 or TRBV6-3 and TRBJ1-5; D gene unclear. V was trimmed by 0 bases and J by 6 bases, leaving 9 bases between them. Germline V gene lookup returns CDR1 MNHEY and CDR2 SVGEGT. The CDR3 length is 14 residues. CDR3: CASSYSRERQPQHF. CDR3 DNA: TGTGCCAGCAGTTACTCTCGGGAACGTCAGCCCCAGCATTTT.

This clonotype occurred many times. The J gene is TRBJ1-5, the V gene TRBV11-2, with 7 bases aligning to TRBD1. CDR3 length equals 16 residues. Unmatched junction bases numbered 8, after V lost 5 bases and J lost 1 base. Looked up from germline, CDR1 is SGHAT and CDR2 is FQNNGV. The CDR3 DNA reads as TGTGCCAGCAGCCCTACGACAGGGCCGAGCAATCAGCCCCAGCATTTT. It translates to CASSPTTGPSNQPQHF.

This clonotype appeared many times. The V gene is TRBV7-8, the J gene TRBJ2-2, with TRBD2 matching over 7 bases. The CDR3 has 17 residues. J lost 4 bases, V lost 5 bases, and 13 bases had no gene match. CDR1 is SGHVS and CDR2 is FQNEAQ in the germline V gene. The CDR3 sequence: CASSKAIAGGGTGELFF. DNA for the CDR3: TGTGCCAGCAGCAAAGCTATAGCGGGTGGGGGCACCGGGGAGCTGTTTTTT.

This clonotype was counted many times. The chain has TRBV18 and TRBJ1-2, with 8 bases identical to TRBD1. The V segment lost 2 bases and the J segment 4 bases; nucleotides outside the gene matches: 12. Germline CDR1 KGHSH, CDR2 LQKENI. The CDR3 has 17 residues. The DNA of the CDR3 is TGTGCCAGCTCACCAACCCTTACCGGACAGGGCTTCTATGGCTACACCTTC. It encodes CASSPTLTGQGFYGYTF.

This clonotype was seen many times. V gene TRBV27 combines with J gene TRBJ1-6, with a possible D match to TRBD1 (5 bases). Between the trimmed V and J ends, which lost 3 bases and 0 bases, there was a span of 15 bases. The CDR3 totals 18 residues. Germline CDR1 is MNHEY and CDR2 is SMNVEV (reference sequence). CDR3 amino acids: CASSLRGRIRSYNSPLHF. In DNA form, the CDR3 reads TGTGCCAGCAGTTTGAGGGGCCGTATACGCTCCTATAATTCACCCCTCCACTTT.

In its sample, this clonotype was seen many times. The chain couples TRBV18 to TRBJ1-1; TRBD1 is a possible D gene (6 bases). Germline loops: CDR1 KGHSH, CDR2 LQKENI. Trimming stripped 3 bases from V and 1 base from J, with 15 bases between. The CDR3 covers 16 residues. CDR3 region: CASSPNLDRRNTEAFF. CDR3 nucleotide sequence: TGTGCCAGCTCACCTAACCTAGACAGGAGGAACACTGAAGCTTTCTTT.

This clonotype appeared many times. The V and J genes are TRBV20-1 and TRBJ2-6; the D gene is possibly TRBD2 (5 bases). V was cut by 2 bases and J by 4 bases, with 21 bases left in between. The CDR3 is made up of 18 amino acids. Germline loops: CDR1 DFQATT, CDR2 SNEGSKA (reference sequence). Here the CDR3 DNA reads TGCAGTGCTAGATCCCAGACTATCTTGTTTTCCGGGGCCAACGTCCTGACTTTC. Amino acids: CSARSQTILFSGANVLTF.

This clonotype was seen many times. This chain connects TRBV7-2 to TRBJ1-5, with 8 bases identical to TRBD1. Trimming cost V 5 bases and J 15 bases; bases outside gene matches: 12. The CDR3 runs 13 residues. Germline values: CDR1 SGHTA, CDR2 FQGNSA. The CDR3 here is CASSTRQGSLVHF. The CDR3, as DNA: TGTGCCAGCAGCACTCGACAGGGGAGTTTGGTGCATTTT.

There are many counts of this clonotype. The V gene is TRBV14, the J gene TRBJ1-3; D remains ambiguous. CDR1 is SGHDN, CDR2 FVKESK, per germline. CDR3 length equals 13 residues. V was trimmed by 3 bases and J by 5 bases, leaving 8 bases between them. Written as DNA, the CDR3 is TGTGCCAGCAGCCATGGACGGCGAAACACCATATATTTT. This gives the protein CASSHGRRNTIYF. Looking up the rest from reference TRBV14 and TRBJ1-3 gives the full variable domain: EAGVTQFPSHSVIEKGQTVTLRCDPISGHDNLYWYRRVMGKEIKFLLHFVKESKQDESGMPNNRFLAERTGGTYSTLKVQPAELEDSGVYFCASSHGRRNTIYFGEGSWLTVV.

This clonotype appeared many times. The rearrangement joins TRBV7-8 to TRBJ1-2, with D possibly being TRBD1 (6 bases). The CDR3 runs to 13 residues. Deletions cut 3 bases from V and 8 bases from J, with 13 bases between. The germline V gene has CDR1 SGHVS and CDR2 FQNEAQ. CDR3 nucleotide sequence: TGTGCCAGCAGCTTCGGTCAGGGGAAAGGCTACACCTTC. Its protein product is CASSFGQGKGYTF.

This clonotype showed up many times. The rearrangement links TRBV6-6 to TRBJ1-1; D remains ambiguous. CDR1 and CDR2 from the germline V gene are MNHNY and SVGAGI (reference sequence). V gave up 0 bases and J gave up 2 bases, with 19 bases separating them. The CDR3 is made up of 18 amino acids. CDR3 in amino acids: CASSYSVMSPEINTEAFF. The CDR3 DNA is TGTGCCAGCAGTTACTCGGTTATGAGTCCGGAAATCAACACTGAAGCTTTCTTT.

CDR3 protein: CASSQNRGRITEAFF. Here the CDR3 DNA reads TGTGCCAGCAGCCAAAACAGGGGGCGGATCACTGAAGCTTTCTTT. The chain joins TRBV4-2 to TRBJ1-1; 9 bases are a match to TRBD1. Germline CDR1 reads LGHNA; CDR2 reads YNFKEQ. This CDR3 region has 15 residues. Trimming removed 2 bases from V and 4 bases from J; junction bases left unmatched: 5.

As to this clonotype: A much larger clone sits a single nucleotide away, making a read error possible. V and J are TRBV13 and TRBJ1-1; D is possibly TRBD1 (6 bases). Germline CDR1 reads PRHDT; CDR2 reads FYEKMQ (reference sequence). The CDR3 runs to 13 residues. V was clipped by 6 bases and J by 4 bases, with 12 bases between them. For the CDR3, the DNA is TGTGCCAGCAGGTCTACAGGGCGCACTGAAGCTTTCTTT. This codes for CASRSTGRTEAFF.

This clonotype was detected ten times or more. This chain joins TRBV6-6 and TRBJ2-5; D is unclear. Germline CDR1 is MNHNY and CDR2 is SVGAGI (reference sequence). V was pared by 2 bases and J by 2 bases, with 12 bases between. The CDR3 sequence is 15 residues long. The CDR3 DNA is TGTGCCAGCAGTTACCTGGTGGGAACTCAAGAGACCCAGTACTTC. Translation gives CASSYLVGTQETQYF.